The source of this TCR beta chain is a study of blood T cell repertoires in COVID-19. CDR1 PRHDT and CDR2 FYEKMQ come from the germline V gene (reference sequence). The length of the CDR3 is 15 residues. V gave up 5 bases and J gave up 7 bases; unmatched junction bases: 12. Libraries were prepared by immunoSEQ multiplex PCR; TCRdb keeps only in-frame clonotypes and omits some of them. The repertoire holds around 88,000 clones, roughly 80% seen once, with about 4.1% in the top ten. J is TRBJ1-1 and V is TRBV13, with 8 bases lining up with TRBD1. The source is a man in his 60s with acute or convalescent COVID-19. The source material was peripheral blood. The CDR3 loop is CASSLQGGRFNEAFF. Written as DNA, the CDR3 is TGTGCCAGCAGCCTACAGGGGGGGCGTTTTAATGAAGCTTTCTTT.